Each of the 14 T cell receptor beta chains below was sequenced from the same sample in a study of T cells in Graves' hyperthyroidism and ophthalmopathy. Using RNA transcripts as the source, TCR beta CDR3 regions were amplified. Researchers ran a first-round RT-PCR on the TCR CDR3 using the HTBI primer set. MiXCR, applied by TCRdb to the multiplex PCR reads, yields one record per CDR3 protein. Here the sample spans about 610,000 distinct CDR3 sequences, just over 45% being singletons. The sample was peripheral blood or thyroid tissue (not recorded which). The receptors stem from a young woman with Graves' hyperthyroidism.

This clonotype has ten or more counts. This chain links TRBV4-3 with TRBJ1-2; TRBD1 matches at 9 bases. The CDR3 totals 16 residues. Per the germline V gene, CDR1 is LGHNA and CDR2 is YSLEER. V shed 0 bases, J shed 2 bases, and the junction held 4 bases outside the gene matches. CDR3 amino acids: CASSQEGTGLNYGYTF. The CDR3 coding sequence is TGCGCCAGCAGCCAAGAGGGGACAGGGTTGAACTATGGCTACACCTTC.

This chain joins TRBV6-6 and TRBJ1-1; 8 bases agree with TRBD1. V shed 7 bases, J shed 1 base, and the junction held 5 bases outside the gene matches. The CDR3 extends over 14 amino acids. CDR1 MNHNY and CDR2 SVGAGI come from the germline V gene (reference sequence). The CDR3: CASIADRGNTEAFF. The CDR3 DNA follows: TGTGCCAGCATTGCAGACAGGGGGAACACTGAAGCTTTCTTT.

This clonotype came up once. This rearrangement joins TRBV29-1 to TRBJ1-1; the D is unclear. Germline V CDR1 and CDR2: SQVTM, ANQGSEA. Between the trimmed V and J ends, which lost 7 bases and 2 bases, there was a span of 23 bases. The length of the CDR3 is 16 residues. The CDR3 protein is CSASSLGRGVNTEAFF. The CDR3 region has the DNA TGCAGCGCCAGCAGCTTGGGCCGCGGAGTTAACACTGAAGCTTTCTTT.

In its sample, this clonotype was seen many times. This chain uses TRBV5-8 with TRBJ2-7, with D unclear. Trimming stripped 6 bases from V and 2 bases from J, with 18 bases between. Germline CDR1 SGHTS, CDR2 YDEGEE. The CDR3 sequence is 15 residues long. CDR3 protein: CASTPLLTNAYEQYF. The CDR3 DNA is TGTGCCAGCACCCCATTATTAACCAACGCCTACGAGCAGTACTTC.

Note on this clonotype: A read error may produce the germline difference seen at one junction end. V gene TRBV7-9 combines with J gene TRBJ1-5; D gene ambiguous. The CDR3 is 15 amino acids. CDR1 and CDR2 (germline): SEHNR, FQNEAQ (reference sequence). The CDR3 DNA reads as TGCGCCAGCAGCCAAGACCTTTATAGCAATCAGCCCCAGCATTTT. Its translation is CASSQDLYSNQPQHF.

There are many counts of this clonotype. The V gene is TRBV9, the J gene TRBJ1-1; D uncertain. V gave up 0 bases and J gave up 7 bases, with 13 bases separating them. Germline V gene data show CDR1 as SGDLS and CDR2 as YYNGEE. CDR3 length: 14 residues. This chain's CDR3 is CASSVGREEIEAFF. The CDR3 coding sequence is TGTGCCAGCAGCGTAGGTCGCGAGGAAATTGAAGCTTTCTTT. Full variable domain (rest looked up from reference TRBV9 and TRBJ1-1): DSGVTQTPKHLITATGQRVTLRCSPRSGDLSVYWYQQSLDQGLQFLIQYYNGEERAKGNILERFSAQQFPDLHSELNLSSLELGDSALYFCASSVGREEIEAFFGQGTRLTVV.

In its sample, this clonotype was seen many times. V and J are TRBV27 and TRBJ1-1, with D possibly matching TRBD1 (5 bases). The length of the CDR3 is 14 residues. The V gene lost 7 bases and the J gene lost 4 bases, with 16 bases spanning the gap. Germline V gene lookup returns CDR1 MNHEY and CDR2 SMNVEV (reference sequence). Here the CDR3 reads CASTPGRGSTEAFF. CDR3 bases: TGTGCCAGCACCCCCGGCCGGGGGAGCACTGAAGCTTTCTTT.

This clonotype was found a few times. The gene calls are TRBV29-1 and TRBJ2-1; possible D gene TRBD2, 7 bases. Germline V gene lookup returns CDR1 SQVTM and CDR2 ANQGSEA. This CDR3 has 10 amino acids. Trimming shortened V by 7 bases and J by 8 bases, and 9 bases separated the two germline ends. The CDR3 nucleotides are TGCAGCGGCGGGGGCGATGAGCAGTTCTTC. This encodes CSGGGDEQFF.

This clonotype came up many times. V gene TRBV24-1 combines with J gene TRBJ2-7; D not certain. This CDR3 is 12 amino acids long. CDR1 is KGHDR and CDR2 is SFDVKD in the germline V gene. V lost 0 bases and J 8 bases, leaving 7 bases between the germline ends. CDR3 residues: CATSDLWSQQYF. The CDR3 DNA reads TGTGCCACCAGTGATTTGTGGTCCCAGCAGTACTTC.

V is TRBV29-1 and J is TRBJ1-2, with D possibly matching TRBD1 (6 bases). CDR1 SQVTM and CDR2 ANQGSEA come from the germline V gene. V was pared by 6 bases and J by 2 bases, with 13 bases between. CDR3 length: 13 residues. This CDR3 reads CSVTTGSNYGYTF. In nucleotides, the CDR3 is TGCAGCGTGACGACAGGATCAAACTATGGCTACACCTTC.

The chain uses TRBV2 and TRBJ2-7; D gene unclear. The CDR3 extends over 14 amino acids. V lost 11 bases and J 7 bases, leaving 24 bases between the germline ends. Per germline, CDR1 SNHLY and CDR2 FYNNEI. The CDR3 sequence is CAFQTPSRLGEQYF. In nucleotides, the CDR3 is TGTGCCTTCCAAACCCCGTCCCGCTTGGGAGAGCAGTACTTC.

This clonotype has only a few counts. V gene TRBV12-3 or TRBV12-4 combines with J gene TRBJ2-1; 9 bases line up with TRBD2. The CDR3 runs 19 residues. The ends lost 2 bases at V and 6 bases at J; junction bases unmatched: 17. CDR3 protein: CASSLLGWREGPLSNEQFF. In DNA, the CDR3 is TGTGCCAGCAGTTTATTAGGATGGCGGGAGGGTCCATTGAGCAATGAGCAGTTCTTC.

This clonotype occurred many times. The V and J genes are TRBV7-8 and TRBJ1-1, with 7 bases that match TRBD1. This CDR3 is 13 amino acids long. Germline CDR1 reads SGHVS; CDR2 reads FQNEAQ. Trimming took 1 base from V and 7 from J; bases not matched to a gene: 3. CDR3 nucleotides: TGTGCCAGCAGCTTAGGGGGACAGCGTGAAGCTTTCTTT. Translation gives CASSLGGQREAFF. Drawing the rest from reference TRBV7-8 and TRBJ1-1, the complete variable domain is GAGVSQSPRYKVAKRGQDVALRCDPISGHVSLFWYQQALGQGPEFLTYFQNEAQLDKSGLPSDRFFAERPEGSVSTLKIQRTQQEDSAVYLCASSLGGQREAFFGQGTRLTVV.

V is TRBV7-9 and J is TRBJ1-2; D is possibly TRBD1 (5 bases). V dropped 6 bases and J dropped 2 bases, with 16 bases sitting between them. CDR3 length: 15 amino acids. CDR1 is SEHNR and CDR2 is FQNEAQ in the germline V gene (reference sequence). The CDR3 bases are TGTGCCAGCAGTTGGACAACCGCCGGGAACTATGGCTACACCTTC. Its protein product is CASSWTTAGNYGYTF.